The 20 T cell receptor beta chains in this list originate from one sample, sequenced in a study of identical twins. MiXCR was run by TCRdb on the 5' RACE reads, yielding one entry per CDR3 protein. The sample includes approximately 700,000 distinct CDR3 sequences, over 5% of them seen just once. What was sequenced was naive T cells sorted from blood. Every receptor here comes from a man aged 18-30 years in good health.

The gene calls are TRBV2 and TRBJ2-3, with 8 bases identical to TRBD2. CDR3 size: 16 residues. J was trimmed by 1 base and V by 6 bases; bases with no gene match: 9. CDR1 SNHLY and CDR2 FYNNEI come from the germline V gene. CDR3 coding DNA: TGTGCCAGCAGCGATCTGACTAGCGACCGCACAGATACGCAGTATTTT. This encodes CASSDLTSDRTDTQYF.

This clonotype was detected ten times or more. This sequence joins TRBV12-3 or TRBV12-4 and TRBJ2-5; D remains ambiguous. CDR3 length: 12 residues. With 3 bases removed from V and 4 bases from J, the gap between germline ends came to 6 bases. The CDR3 bases are TGTGCCAGCAGTTTTCAGATAGAGACCCAGTACTTC. Amino acid sequence: CASSFQIETQYF.

At least ten counts were recorded for this clonotype. One end of the junction is discordant with germline, which a read error may explain. This chain connects TRBV20-1 to TRBJ2-3; TRBD2 matches at 7 bases. This CDR3 spans 12 amino acids. The germline V gene encodes CDR1 DFQATT and CDR2 SNEGSKA (reference sequence). The CDR3 reads CSTSERSDTQYF. The CDR3 DNA sequence: TGCAGTACTAGCGAAAGATCGGATACGCAGTATTTT.

This clonotype was counted only a few times. This CDR3 is CASSSTGEWNSYEQYF. The DNA of the CDR3 is TGCGCCAGCAGCTCTACCGGGGAGTGGAACTCCTACGAGCAGTACTTC. This chain uses TRBV5-1 with TRBJ2-7; maybe TRBD2 (5 bases). The CDR3 runs to 16 residues. V lost 3 bases, J lost 0 bases, and 16 bases lay in between. CDR1 is SGHRS, CDR2 YFSETQ, per germline.

This clonotype was observed at least ten times. The chain has TRBV3-1 and TRBJ2-1; D might be TRBD2 (5 bases). The length of the CDR3 is 14 residues. From germline, CDR1 is LGHDT and CDR2 YNNKEL (reference sequence). V dropped 1 base and J dropped 6 bases, with 10 bases sitting between them. The CDR3: CASSQVDSGNEQFF. The CDR3 DNA sequence: TGTGCCAGCAGCCAAGTGGACTCGGGCAATGAGCAGTTCTTC.

The CDR3 sequence is CASSPESSGYYNEQFF. CDR3 bases: TGTGCCAGCAGCCCGGAGAGTAGCGGGTACTACAATGAGCAGTTCTTC. This rearrangement joins TRBV4-2 to TRBJ2-1; 7 bases match TRBD2. CDR1 LGHNA and CDR2 YNFKEQ come from the germline V gene. The CDR3 covers 16 residues. V shed 4 bases, J shed 3 bases, and the junction held 9 bases outside the gene matches.

This clonotype was counted many times. The rearrangement joins TRBV6-1 to TRBJ2-1; D remains unclear. The V gene lost 4 bases and the J gene lost 0 bases, with 7 bases spanning the gap. This CDR3 comprises 14 residues. Germline values: CDR1 MNHNS, CDR2 SASEGT. The CDR3 region has the DNA TGTGCCAGCAGTGCGGACCTCTCCTACAATGAGCAGTTCTTC. This encodes CASSADLSYNEQFF.

This clonotype has at least ten counts. The rearrangement links TRBV4-2 to TRBJ2-1; tentatively, D is TRBD1 (6 bases). Trimming pared 4 bases from V and 4 bases from J, leaving 17 bases between. Germline V gene sequence: CDR1 LGHNA, CDR2 YNFKEQ. The length of the CDR3 is 16 residues. This CDR3 reads CASSPLTGKPYNEQFF. The CDR3 coding sequence is TGTGCCAGCAGCCCCCTTACAGGGAAGCCTTACAATGAGCAGTTCTTC.

This clonotype was detected many times. The gene calls are TRBV12-3 or TRBV12-4 and TRBJ2-2; D possibly matches TRBD1 or TRBD2 (6 bases each). This CDR3 spans 15 amino acids. V was pared by 7 bases and J by 4 bases, with 16 bases between. DNA for the CDR3: TGTGCCAGCACCCTCCCGGGGGCGGCCACCGGGGAGCTGTTTTTT. Translating gives CASTLPGAATGELFF.

The rearrangement links TRBV2 to TRBJ2-1; D call uncertain. Germline loops: CDR1 SNHLY, CDR2 FYNNEI. The CDR3 is 14 amino acids. V was trimmed by 2 bases and J by 6 bases, leaving 11 bases between them. In nucleotides, the CDR3 is TGTGCCAGCAGTGAAATAACTGGATCCAATGAGCAGTTCTTC. It yields the protein CASSEITGSNEQFF.

The table lists this clonotype with a few counts. The chain is built from TRBV7-2 and TRBJ2-5; 14 bases fit TRBD2. CDR1 SGHTA and CDR2 FQGNSA come from the germline V gene. V shed 5 bases, J shed 7 bases, and the junction held 6 bases outside the gene matches. The CDR3 has 15 amino acids. The CDR3 spells CASSTPGLAGATQYF. Here the CDR3 DNA reads TGTGCCAGCAGCACCCCGGGACTAGCGGGAGCGACCCAGTACTTC.

This clonotype was recorded many times. The gene calls are TRBV9 and TRBJ2-2; D is undetermined. Germline values: CDR1 SGDLS, CDR2 YYNGEE. The germline V and J ends were trimmed by 4 bases and 6 bases, with 13 bases remaining between them. The CDR3 is 14 amino acids. This CDR3 reads CASSPMRLAGELFF. The CDR3 bases are TGTGCCAGCAGCCCGATGAGACTGGCCGGGGAGCTGTTTTTT.

This clonotype was seen more than once but under ten times. This chain joins TRBV20-1 and TRBJ1-1; D is unclear. The CDR3 spans 15 residues. Germline V CDR1 and CDR2: DFQATT, SNEGSKA (reference sequence). V was shortened by 0 bases and J by 1 base, with 12 bases between the two germline ends. The CDR3 nucleotides read TGCAGTGCTAGAGATCGTACGCAGGAGAACACTGAAGCTTTCTTT. It yields the protein CSARDRTQENTEAFF.

This clonotype showed up many times. V is TRBV11-2 and J is TRBJ1-2; D might be TRBD1 (6 bases). Trimming pared 4 bases from V and 4 bases from J, leaving 16 bases between. There are 15 residues in the CDR3. The germline gives CDR1 SGHAT, CDR2 FQNNGV. CDR3 sequence reads: CASSSNQGLGYGYTF. The DNA of the CDR3 is TGTGCCAGCAGCTCAAATCAGGGGTTGGGCTATGGCTACACCTTC.

This clonotype has more than one count but fewer than ten. This chain uses TRBV27 with TRBJ2-2; D not certain. The CDR3 extends over 14 amino acids. Deletions cut 0 bases from V and 4 bases from J, with 6 bases between. In germline, CDR1 is MNHEY, CDR2 SMNVEV (reference sequence). As DNA, the CDR3 is TGTGCCAGCAGTTTATCGGCCGGCACCGGGGAGCTGTTTTTT. This encodes CASSLSAGTGELFF.

This clonotype was seen ten or more times. The genes are TRBV24-1 and TRBJ2-1, with D possibly TRBD1 on 5 matching bases. Trimming removed 4 bases at V and 10 bases at J, with 10 bases between. Germline assignment: CDR1 KGHDR and CDR2 SFDVKD. This CDR3 is 12 amino acids long. Here the CDR3 reads CATSDSQDEQFF. The CDR3 nucleotides are TGTGCCACCAGTGACTCACAGGACGAGCAGTTCTTC.

This clonotype has a handful of counts. This sequence joins TRBV2 and TRBJ2-2; D is uncertain. The V end was cut by 4 bases, the J end by 0 bases, with 6 bases between. Germline CDR1 is SNHLY and CDR2 is FYNNEI. This CDR3 contains 14 residues. The CDR3 sequence: CASSVKPNTGELFF. The CDR3 nucleotides read TGTGCCAGCAGTGTGAAACCGAACACCGGGGAGCTGTTTTTT.

In its sample, this clonotype was seen a few times. The chain links TRBV25-1 to TRBJ1-1; a possible D gene is TRBD1 (6 bases). CDR1 MGHDK and CDR2 SYGVNS come from the germline V gene. The CDR3 sequence is 14 residues long. The V and J ends lost 8 bases and 0 bases respectively, with 13 bases between them. CDR3 sequence reads: CASGAGHVNTEAFF. The CDR3 region has the DNA TGTGCCAGCGGAGCGGGACACGTGAACACTGAAGCTTTCTTT.

The chain couples TRBV7-2 to TRBJ2-7; D unclear. V lost 0 bases and J 3 bases, leaving 12 bases between the germline ends. Germline-derived CDR1 and CDR2 are SGHTA and FQGNSA. This CDR3 contains 15 residues. The CDR3: CASSLATRDIYEQYF. The CDR3 DNA follows: TGTGCCAGCAGCTTAGCCACAAGGGATATCTACGAGCAGTACTTC.

In its sample, this clonotype was seen a few times. The V and J genes are TRBV7-9 and TRBJ2-7; 7 bases line up with TRBD2. The CDR3 runs 14 residues. V was pared by 5 bases and J by 5 bases, with 9 bases of the junction left unmatched. The germline V gene encodes CDR1 SEHNR and CDR2 FQNEAQ (reference sequence). The CDR3 DNA sequence: TGTGCCAGCAGCCCCCCCGCGGGAGAGGACGAGCAGTACTTC. It encodes CASSPPAGEDEQYF.